The 24 T cell receptor beta chains given below trace back to one sample, sequenced in a study of identical twins. TCRdb passed the 5' RACE reads through MiXCR, listing each CDR3 protein once. The sample contains around 670,000 distinct CDR3 sequences, approximately 6.1% of which appear only once. Source material: naive T cells sorted from blood. These receptors all stem from a man younger than 35 in good health.

This clonotype was detected ten times or more. The chain is built from TRBV29-1 and TRBJ2-1; 10 bases agree with TRBD2. V lost 6 bases to trimming and J lost 4 bases; unmatched junction nucleotides: 9. The V gene's germline CDR1 is SQVTM and CDR2 ANQGSEA. The CDR3 runs to 15 residues. This chain's CDR3 is CSVAAGTSVYNEQFF. Here the CDR3 DNA reads TGCAGCGTAGCCGCCGGGACTAGCGTGTACAATGAGCAGTTCTTC.

Ten or more counts support this clonotype. The chain couples TRBV20-1 to TRBJ1-4; D is ambiguous. Trimming took 0 bases from V and 7 from J, leaving 15 bases between them. This CDR3 is built from 15 residues. In germline, CDR1 is DFQATT, CDR2 SNEGSKA (reference sequence). The CDR3 sequence is CSARDKEGPGEKLFF. Written as DNA, the CDR3 is TGCAGTGCTAGAGATAAGGAAGGGCCGGGTGAAAAACTGTTTTTT.

V and J are TRBV5-1 and TRBJ2-1; D tentatively reads TRBD1 or TRBD2 (5 bases each). The V gene's germline CDR1 is SGHRS and CDR2 YFSETQ. Trimming left V 6 bases short and J 8 bases short, with 15 bases between. The CDR3 is made up of 13 amino acids. This CDR3 reads CASTPGTSDEQFF. In nucleotides, the CDR3 is TGCGCCAGCACTCCCGGGACGAGCGATGAGCAGTTCTTC.

The rearrangement links TRBV7-8 to TRBJ2-1, with D perhaps TRBD2 (5 bases). The CDR3 is 16 residues long. V dropped 2 bases and J dropped 2 bases, with 13 bases sitting between them. The germline gives CDR1 SGHVS, CDR2 FQNEAQ. CDR3: CASSLRLRGTYNEQFF. DNA of the CDR3: TGTGCCAGCAGCTTAAGGTTACGGGGTACCTACAATGAGCAGTTCTTC. The complete variable domain, with remaining parts taken from reference TRBV7-8 and TRBJ2-1, reads GAGVSQSPRYKVAKRGQDVALRCDPISGHVSLFWYQQALGQGPEFLTYFQNEAQLDKSGLPSDRFFAERPEGSVSTLKIQRTQQEDSAVYLCASSLRLRGTYNEQFFGPGTRLTVL.

This clonotype has only a few counts. The V call is TRBV5-1, the J call TRBJ1-2; unclear D gene. Trimming cost V 3 bases and J 6 bases, with 15 bases left between them. The CDR3 runs to 14 residues. Germline CDR1 is SGHRS and CDR2 is YFSETQ. CDR3 sequence: CASSSLREFDGYTF. CDR3 in DNA: TGCGCCAGCAGCTCTCTGAGGGAATTCGATGGCTACACCTTC.

In its sample, this clonotype was seen many times. J is TRBJ2-1 and V is TRBV11-3, with D maybe TRBD2 (5 bases). This CDR3 is built from 16 residues. The germline gives CDR1 SGHNT, CDR2 YENEEA. V lost 4 bases to trimming and J lost 0 bases, with 13 bases between them. This CDR3 reads CASSWTALSSYNEQFF. Here the CDR3 DNA reads TGTGCCAGCAGCTGGACTGCGCTGAGCTCCTACAATGAGCAGTTCTTC.

V gene TRBV12-3 or TRBV12-4 combines with J gene TRBJ2-1; possibly TRBD2 for D (5 bases). The CDR3 runs to 14 residues. The germline V and J ends were trimmed by 7 bases and 6 bases, with 16 bases remaining between them. The CDR3 reads CASILAAGVNEQFF. CDR3 nucleotide sequence: TGTGCCAGCATTCTTGCGGCCGGGGTCAATGAGCAGTTCTTC.

This clonotype was observed at least ten times. The chain couples TRBV29-1 to TRBJ2-5; 8 positions agree with TRBD1. V dropped 8 bases and J dropped 1; count of bases not matched to a gene: 3. This CDR3 is 12 amino acids long. Germline-derived CDR1 and CDR2 are SQVTM and ANQGSEA. The CDR3 DNA reads as TGCAGCACAGGGGGGCGCCAAGAGACCCAGTACTTC. Translation gives CSTGGRQETQYF.

The table lists this clonotype with many counts. The rearrangement joins TRBV5-1 to TRBJ2-3; the D gene is possibly TRBD1 (5 bases). Germline CDR1 and CDR2: SGHRS and YFSETQ. This CDR3 has 14 amino acids. The V gene lost 2 bases and the J gene lost 5 bases, with 12 bases spanning the gap. The CDR3 DNA reads TGCGCCAGCAGCTTTCAAGCAGGGAAAGATACGCAGTATTTT. The encoded protein is CASSFQAGKDTQYF.

There are many counts of this clonotype. The chain carries TRBV9 and TRBJ2-5, with D possibly being TRBD1 or TRBD2 (5 bases each). The CDR3 length is 17 residues. Germline loops: CDR1 SGDLS, CDR2 YYNGEE. The germline V and J ends were trimmed by 3 bases and 4 bases, with 22 bases remaining between them. The DNA for the CDR3 is TGTGCCAGCAGCGAGCTAGGGACCTTCCTCGGAGGAGAGACCCAGTACTTC. It codes for CASSELGTFLGGETQYF.

The J gene is TRBJ2-6, the V gene TRBV30, with unresolved D. V was cut by 4 bases and J by 4 bases, with 8 bases left in between. Germline V gene lookup returns CDR1 GTSNPN and CDR2 SVGIG (reference sequence). This CDR3 is built from 13 residues. CDR3 nucleotides: TGTGCCTGGATGGATGTGGGGGCCAACGTCCTGACTTTC. It encodes CAWMDVGANVLTF.

This clonotype was observed a handful of times. The CDR3 DNA follows: TGTGCCAGCAGCTTAAATCCAAGGGTAGAAGAGACCCAGTACTTC. Encoded protein: CASSLNPRVEETQYF. The chain links TRBV7-2 to TRBJ2-5; D remains ambiguous. The CDR3 is made up of 15 amino acids. Germline V gene sequence: CDR1 SGHTA, CDR2 FQGNSA. V was cut by 2 bases and J by 3 bases, with 13 bases left in between.

V gene TRBV6-1 combines with J gene TRBJ2-1; 10 bases agree with TRBD2. The CDR3 has 14 residues. The V segment lost 6 bases and the J segment 10 bases; nucleotides outside the gene matches: 9. Germline CDR1 reads MNHNS; CDR2 reads SASEGT. The CDR3 DNA follows: TGTGCCAGCAGGAGCGGGAGGGGGCTGTCCGAGCAGTTCTTC. This translates into CASRSGRGLSEQFF.

This clonotype was counted at least ten times. V usage is TRBV6-5 and J usage is TRBJ2-5; D uncertain. CDR3 length: 13 amino acids. The germline V gene has CDR1 MNHEY and CDR2 SVGAGI. V shed 4 bases and J shed 4 bases, with 10 bases lying between them. The CDR3 spells CASSSHPVETQYF. The DNA of the CDR3 is TGTGCCAGCAGTTCCCACCCCGTAGAGACCCAGTACTTC.

This clonotype was observed many times. This chain uses TRBV29-1 with TRBJ2-2; D call uncertain. V lost 0 bases and J 9 bases, leaving 11 bases between the germline ends. Germline V gene sequence: CDR1 SQVTM, CDR2 ANQGSEA. The CDR3 totals 13 residues. CDR3 residues: CSVEDYAERELFF. Here the CDR3 DNA reads TGCAGCGTTGAAGATTACGCTGAAAGGGAGCTGTTTTTT.

Turning to this clonotype: One end of the junction is discordant with germline, which a read error may explain. The rearrangement joins TRBV20-1 to TRBJ2-1, with unresolved D. The CDR3 has 14 residues. The germline V gene encodes CDR1 DFQATT and CDR2 SNEGSKA (reference sequence). As DNA, the CDR3 is TGCAGTGCTAGAGCCGGTTTCTCCCACAATGAGCAGTTCTTC. The encoded protein is CSARAGFSHNEQFF.

This clonotype has more than one count but fewer than ten. The rearrangement joins TRBV6-1 to TRBJ1-5; TRBD1 matches 8 bases. The length of the CDR3 is 15 residues. The trim removed 6 bases at V and 5 bases at J, leaving 9 bases unmatched. In germline, CDR1 is MNHNS, CDR2 SASEGT. DNA for the CDR3: TGTGCCAGCAGAAAAGACAGGGGTGGGGATCAGCCCCAGCATTTT. Its protein is CASRKDRGGDQPQHF.

Only a few counts were recorded for this clonotype. The rearrangement joins TRBV7-2 to TRBJ1-4; D uncertain. V was pared by 1 base and J by 0 bases, with 12 bases between. CDR3 length: 17 amino acids. Germline assignment: CDR1 SGHTA and CDR2 FQGNSA. CDR3 sequence (DNA): TGTGCCAGCAGCTTAGGTGGAGCAGCCACAACTAATGAAAAACTGTTTTTT. It encodes CASSLGGAATTNEKLFF. Filled out from reference TRBV7-2 and TRBJ1-4, the complete variable domain reads GAGVSQSPSNKVTEKGKDVELRCDPISGHTALYWYRQSLGQGLEFLIYFQGNSAPDKSGLPSDRFSAERTGGSVSTLTIQRTQQEDSAVYLCASSLGGAATTNEKLFFGSGTQLSVL.

The rearrangement links TRBV27 to TRBJ2-5; tentative D call: TRBD1 (5 bases). Trimming shortened V by 1 base and J by 3 bases, and 15 bases separated the two germline ends. This CDR3 contains 16 residues. Germline V CDR1 and CDR2: MNHEY, SMNVEV (reference sequence). This chain's CDR3 is CASSLYGRAVKETQYF. The CDR3 DNA follows: TGTGCCAGCAGTTTATATGGCAGGGCGGTTAAAGAGACCCAGTACTTC.

This clonotype was seen more than once but under ten times. The chain carries TRBV29-1 and TRBJ2-7; D is uncertain. Trimming removed 7 bases at V and 6 bases at J, with 13 bases between. This CDR3 is 11 amino acids long. The germline V gene encodes CDR1 SQVTM and CDR2 ANQGSEA. The CDR3 region is CSGAGPGEQYV. The DNA of the CDR3 is TGCAGCGGCGCAGGACCGGGCGAGCAGTACGTC.

The V gene is TRBV7-9, the J gene TRBJ2-3, with D possibly TRBD2 on 6 matching bases. Trimming took 5 bases from V and 0 from J, leaving 12 bases between them. Germline V gene data show CDR1 as SEHNR and CDR2 as FQNEAQ (reference sequence). The CDR3 sequence is 15 residues long. The DNA for the CDR3 is TGTGCCAGCAGCGGTCGCGGGGAAAGCACAGATACGCAGTATTTT. Translated: CASSGRGESTDTQYF.

This clonotype turned up a few times. CDR3: CSARVLAPTQYF. CDR3 sequence (DNA): TGCAGTGCTAGAGTCTTGGCCCCCACGCAGTATTTT. The chain has TRBV20-1 and TRBJ2-3; unclear D gene. V shed 1 base and J shed 9 bases, with 11 bases lying between them. The CDR3 totals 12 residues. Per germline, CDR1 DFQATT and CDR2 SNEGSKA (reference sequence).

This clonotype has ten or more counts. The V gene is TRBV15, the J gene TRBJ2-1, with unresolved D. V lost 0 bases, J lost 7 bases, and 7 bases lay in between. The CDR3 totals 13 residues. CDR1 and CDR2 from the germline V gene are LNHNV and YYDKDF (reference sequence). The CDR3 protein is CATSRDYLNEQFF. CDR3 in DNA: TGTGCCACCAGCAGAGACTACCTAAATGAGCAGTTCTTC.

This clonotype appeared a few times. The rearrangement uses TRBV7-7 and TRBJ2-1; TRBD1 is a possible D gene (5 bases). This CDR3 contains 14 residues. Trimming shortened V by 6 bases and J by 6 bases, and 15 bases separated the two germline ends. The germline CDR1 and CDR2 sequences are SSHAT and FNYEAQ (reference sequence). The CDR3 reads CASSPRDSSNEQFF. The CDR3 DNA is TGTGCCAGCAGTCCCCGAGACAGTTCCAATGAGCAGTTCTTC.